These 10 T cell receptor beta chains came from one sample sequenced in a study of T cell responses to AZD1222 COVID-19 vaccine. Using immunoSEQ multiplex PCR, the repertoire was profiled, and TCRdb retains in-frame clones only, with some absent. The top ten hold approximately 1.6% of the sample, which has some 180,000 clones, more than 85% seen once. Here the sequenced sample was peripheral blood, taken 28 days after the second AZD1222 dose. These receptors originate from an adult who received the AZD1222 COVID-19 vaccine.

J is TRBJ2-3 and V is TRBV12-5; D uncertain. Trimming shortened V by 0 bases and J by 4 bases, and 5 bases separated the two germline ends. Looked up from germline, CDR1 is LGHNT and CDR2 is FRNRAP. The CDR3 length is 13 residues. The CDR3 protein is CASGLVWADTQYF. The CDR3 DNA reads TGTGCTAGTGGTTTGGTATGGGCAGATACGCAGTATTTT. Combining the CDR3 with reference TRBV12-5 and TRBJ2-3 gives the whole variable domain DARVTQTPRHKVTEMGQEVTMRCQPILGHNTVFWYRQTMMQGLELLAYFRNRAPLDDSGMPKDRFSAEMPDATLATLKIQPSEPRDSAVYFCASGLVWADTQYFGPGTRLTVL.

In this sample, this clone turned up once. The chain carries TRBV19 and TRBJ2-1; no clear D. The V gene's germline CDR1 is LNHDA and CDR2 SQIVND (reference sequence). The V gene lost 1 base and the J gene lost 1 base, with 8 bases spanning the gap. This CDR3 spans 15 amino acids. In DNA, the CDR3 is TGTGCCAGTAGTATAGTAAGCGATTCCTACAATGAGCAGTTCTTC. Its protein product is CASSIVSDSYNEQFF. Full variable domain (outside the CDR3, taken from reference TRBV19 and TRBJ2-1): DGGITQSPKYLFRKEGQNVTLSCEQNLNHDAMYWYRQDPGQGLRLIYYSQIVNDFQKGDIAEGYSVSREKKESFPLTVTSAQKNPTAFYLCASSIVSDSYNEQFFGPGTRLTVL.

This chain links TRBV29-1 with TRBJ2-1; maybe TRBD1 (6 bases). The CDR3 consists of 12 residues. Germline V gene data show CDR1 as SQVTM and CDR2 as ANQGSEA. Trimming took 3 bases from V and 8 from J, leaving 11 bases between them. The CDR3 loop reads CSVDQGGYEQFF. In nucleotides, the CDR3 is TGCAGCGTTGACCAAGGGGGATATGAGCAGTTCTTC.

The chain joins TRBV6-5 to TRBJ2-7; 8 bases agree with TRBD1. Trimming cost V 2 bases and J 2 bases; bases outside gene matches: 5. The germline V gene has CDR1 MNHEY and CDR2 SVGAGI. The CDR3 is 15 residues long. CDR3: CASSYTGQGTYEQYF. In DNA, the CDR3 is TGTGCCAGCAGTTACACCGGACAGGGCACCTACGAGCAGTACTTC.

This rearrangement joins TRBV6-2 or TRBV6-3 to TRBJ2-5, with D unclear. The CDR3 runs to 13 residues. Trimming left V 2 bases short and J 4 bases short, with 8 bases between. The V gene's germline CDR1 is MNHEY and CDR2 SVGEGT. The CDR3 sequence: CASSYGILETQYF. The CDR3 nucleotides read TGTGCCAGCAGTTACGGTATACTAGAGACCCAGTACTTC.

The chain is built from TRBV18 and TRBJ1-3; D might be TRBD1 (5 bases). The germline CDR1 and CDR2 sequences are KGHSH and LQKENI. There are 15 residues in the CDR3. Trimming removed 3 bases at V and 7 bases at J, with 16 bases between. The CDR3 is CASSPSSTGVNTIYF. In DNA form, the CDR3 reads TGTGCCAGCTCACCCTCCTCAACGGGGGTTAACACCATATATTTT.

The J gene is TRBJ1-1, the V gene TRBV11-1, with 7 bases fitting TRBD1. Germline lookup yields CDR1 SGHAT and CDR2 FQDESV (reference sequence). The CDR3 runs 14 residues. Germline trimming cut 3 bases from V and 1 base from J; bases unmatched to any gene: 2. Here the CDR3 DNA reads TGTGCCAGCAGCTTGACAGGGTCGAACACTGAAGCTTTCTTT. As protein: CASSLTGSNTEAFF. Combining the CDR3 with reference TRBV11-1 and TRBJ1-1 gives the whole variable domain EAEVAQSPRYKITEKSQAVAFWCDPISGHATLYWYRQILGQGPELLVQFQDESVVDDSQLPKDRFSAERLKGVDSTLKIQPAELGDSAMYLCASSLTGSNTEAFFGQGTRLTVV.

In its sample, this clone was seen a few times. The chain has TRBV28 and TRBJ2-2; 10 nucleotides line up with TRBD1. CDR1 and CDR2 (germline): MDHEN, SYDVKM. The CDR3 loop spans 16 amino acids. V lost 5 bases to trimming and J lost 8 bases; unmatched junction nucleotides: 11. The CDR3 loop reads CASSLTGTGVVGELFF. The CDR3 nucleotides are TGTGCCAGCAGTCTCACCGGGACAGGGGTAGTAGGGGAGCTGTTTTTT.

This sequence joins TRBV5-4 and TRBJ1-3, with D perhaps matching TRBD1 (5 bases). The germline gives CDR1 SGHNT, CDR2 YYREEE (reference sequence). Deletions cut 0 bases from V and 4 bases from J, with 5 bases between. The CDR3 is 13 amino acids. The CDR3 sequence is CASSLDRGNTIYF. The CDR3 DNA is TGTGCCAGCAGCTTGGACAGGGGAAACACCATATATTTT.

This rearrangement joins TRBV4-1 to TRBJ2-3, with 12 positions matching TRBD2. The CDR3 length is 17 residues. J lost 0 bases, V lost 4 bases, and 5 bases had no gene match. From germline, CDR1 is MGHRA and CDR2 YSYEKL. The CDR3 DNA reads TGCGCCAGCAGCCCGAAAGGGACTAGCGGGAGCACAGATACGCAGTATTTT. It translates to CASSPKGTSGSTDTQYF.